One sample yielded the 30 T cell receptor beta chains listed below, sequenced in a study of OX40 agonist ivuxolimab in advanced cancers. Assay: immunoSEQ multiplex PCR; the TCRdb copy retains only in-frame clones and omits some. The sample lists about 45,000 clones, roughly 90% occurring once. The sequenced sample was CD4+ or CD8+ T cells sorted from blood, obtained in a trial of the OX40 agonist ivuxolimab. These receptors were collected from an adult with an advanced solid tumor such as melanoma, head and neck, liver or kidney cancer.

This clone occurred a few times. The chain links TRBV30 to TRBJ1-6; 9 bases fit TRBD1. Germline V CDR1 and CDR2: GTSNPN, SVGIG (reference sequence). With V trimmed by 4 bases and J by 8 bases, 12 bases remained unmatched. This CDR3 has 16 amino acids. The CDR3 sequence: CAWTSRPGQGYSPLHF. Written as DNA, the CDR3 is TGTGCCTGGACCTCCCGCCCGGGACAGGGTTATTCACCCCTCCACTTT.

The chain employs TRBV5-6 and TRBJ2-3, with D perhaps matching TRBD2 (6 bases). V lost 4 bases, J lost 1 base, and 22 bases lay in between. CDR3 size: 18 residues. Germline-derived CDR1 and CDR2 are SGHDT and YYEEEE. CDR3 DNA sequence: TGTGCCAGCAGCCCGGAAGGGACTTTCGTCATCGGCACAGATACGCAGTATTTT. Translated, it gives CASSPEGTFVIGTDTQYF.

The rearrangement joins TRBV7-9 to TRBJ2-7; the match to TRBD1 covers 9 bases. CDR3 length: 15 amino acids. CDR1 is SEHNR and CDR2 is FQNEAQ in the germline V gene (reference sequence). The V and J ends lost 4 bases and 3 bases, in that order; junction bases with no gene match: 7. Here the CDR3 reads CASSSRTGALYEQYF. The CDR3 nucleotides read TGTGCCAGCAGCTCACGGACAGGGGCCCTCTACGAGCAGTACTTC.

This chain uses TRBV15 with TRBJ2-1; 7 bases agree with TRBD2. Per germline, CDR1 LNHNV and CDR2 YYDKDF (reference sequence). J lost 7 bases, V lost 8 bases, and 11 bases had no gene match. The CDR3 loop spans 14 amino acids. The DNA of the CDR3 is TGTGCCACCGGGAAATGGCGGGGAGGGAATGAGCAGTTCTTC. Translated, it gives CATGKWRGGNEQFF.

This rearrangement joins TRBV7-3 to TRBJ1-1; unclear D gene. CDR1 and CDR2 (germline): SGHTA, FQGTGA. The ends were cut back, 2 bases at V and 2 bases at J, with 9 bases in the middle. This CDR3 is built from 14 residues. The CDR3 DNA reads TGTGCCAGCAGCTTACTGGGGTTTAACACTGAAGCTTTCTTT. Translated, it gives CASSLLGFNTEAFF.

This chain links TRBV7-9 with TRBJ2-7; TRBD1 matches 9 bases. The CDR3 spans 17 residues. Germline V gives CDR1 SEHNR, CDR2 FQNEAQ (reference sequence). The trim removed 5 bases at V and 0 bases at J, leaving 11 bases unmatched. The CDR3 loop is CASSTPFRGQGSYEQYF. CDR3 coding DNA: TGTGCCAGCAGCACCCCTTTTAGGGGACAGGGCTCCTACGAGCAGTACTTC.

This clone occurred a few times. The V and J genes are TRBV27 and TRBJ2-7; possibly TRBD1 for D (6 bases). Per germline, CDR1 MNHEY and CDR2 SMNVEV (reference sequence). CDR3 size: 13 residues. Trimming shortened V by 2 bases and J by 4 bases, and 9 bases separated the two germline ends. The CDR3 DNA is TGTGCCAGCAGTTTAGGAACAGGGTACGAGCAGTACTTC. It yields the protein CASSLGTGYEQYF.

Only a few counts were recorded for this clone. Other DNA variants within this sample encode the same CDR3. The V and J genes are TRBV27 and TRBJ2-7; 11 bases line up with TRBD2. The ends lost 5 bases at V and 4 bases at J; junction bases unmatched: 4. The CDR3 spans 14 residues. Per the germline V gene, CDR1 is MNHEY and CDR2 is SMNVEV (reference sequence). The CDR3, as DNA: TGTGCCAGCAGTATAACTAGCGGGAGTTACGAGCAGTACTTC. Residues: CASSITSGSYEQYF.

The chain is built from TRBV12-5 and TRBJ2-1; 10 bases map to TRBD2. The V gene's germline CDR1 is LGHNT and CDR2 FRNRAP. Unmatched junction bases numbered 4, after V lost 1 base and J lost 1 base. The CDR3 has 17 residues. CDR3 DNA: TGTGCTAGTGGTTTGGCGAGCGGGAGGGTTTCCTACAATGAGCAGTTCTTC. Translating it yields CASGLASGRVSYNEQFF.

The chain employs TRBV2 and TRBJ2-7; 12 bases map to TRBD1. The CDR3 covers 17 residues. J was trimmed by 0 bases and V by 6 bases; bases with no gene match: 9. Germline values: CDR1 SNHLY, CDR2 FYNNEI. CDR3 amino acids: CASRLGTGGLPSYEQYF. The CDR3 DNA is TGTGCCAGCAGGCTCGGGACAGGGGGCCTCCCCTCCTACGAGCAGTACTTC.

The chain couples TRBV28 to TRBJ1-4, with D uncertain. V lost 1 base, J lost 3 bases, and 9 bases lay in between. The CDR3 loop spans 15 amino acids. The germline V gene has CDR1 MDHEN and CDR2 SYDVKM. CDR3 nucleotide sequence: TGTGCCAGCAGTTTATCGGGTTTAGCTAATGAAAAACTGTTTTTT. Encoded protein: CASSLSGLANEKLFF.

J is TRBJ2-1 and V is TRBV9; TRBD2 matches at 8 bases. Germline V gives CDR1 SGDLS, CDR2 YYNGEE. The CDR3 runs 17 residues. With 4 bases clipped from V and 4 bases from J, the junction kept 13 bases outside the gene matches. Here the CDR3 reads CASSPEQLAAKYNEQFF. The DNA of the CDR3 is TGTGCCAGCAGCCCGGAGCAACTAGCGGCTAAGTACAATGAGCAGTTCTTC. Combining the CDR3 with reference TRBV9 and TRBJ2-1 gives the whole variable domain DSGVTQTPKHLITATGQRVTLRCSPRSGDLSVYWYQQSLDQGLQFLIQYYNGEERAKGNILERFSAQQFPDLHSELNLSSLELGDSALYFCASSPEQLAAKYNEQFFGPGTRLTVL.

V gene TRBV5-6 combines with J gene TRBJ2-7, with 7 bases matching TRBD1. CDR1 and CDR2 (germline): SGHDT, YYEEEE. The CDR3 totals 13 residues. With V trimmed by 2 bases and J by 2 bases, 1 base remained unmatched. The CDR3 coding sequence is TGTGCCAGCAGCTTTAGGGGGCCCTACGAGCAGTACTTC. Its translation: CASSFRGPYEQYF. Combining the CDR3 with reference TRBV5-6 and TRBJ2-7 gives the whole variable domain DAGVTQSPTHLIKTRGQQVTLRCSPKSGHDTVSWYQQALGQGPQFIFQYYEEEERQRGNFPDRFSGHQFPNYSSELNVNALLLGDSALYLCASSFRGPYEQYFGPGTRLTVT.

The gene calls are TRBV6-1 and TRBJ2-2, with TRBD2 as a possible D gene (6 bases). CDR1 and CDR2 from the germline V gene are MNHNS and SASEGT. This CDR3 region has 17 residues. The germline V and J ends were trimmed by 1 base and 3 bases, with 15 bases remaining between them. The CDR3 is CASSEERTSRDTGELFF. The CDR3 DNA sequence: TGTGCCAGCAGTGAAGAAAGAACTAGCCGAGACACCGGGGAGCTGTTTTTT.

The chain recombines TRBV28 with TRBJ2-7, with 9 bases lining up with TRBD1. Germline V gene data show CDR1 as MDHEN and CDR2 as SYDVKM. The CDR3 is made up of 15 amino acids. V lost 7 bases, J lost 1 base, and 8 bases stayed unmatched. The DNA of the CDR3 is TGTGCCAGCACCGAAACCGGGACAGGGTCCTACGAGCAGTACTTC. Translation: CASTETGTGSYEQYF.

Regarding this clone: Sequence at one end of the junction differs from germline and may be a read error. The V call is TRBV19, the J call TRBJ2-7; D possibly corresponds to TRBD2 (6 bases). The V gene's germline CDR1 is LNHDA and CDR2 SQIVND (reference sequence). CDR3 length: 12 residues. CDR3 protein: CASSLDGGEQYF. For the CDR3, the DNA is TGTGCCAGTAGTCTAGACGGGGGCGAGCAGTACTTC.

The DNA for the CDR3 is TGTGCCAGCAGCTTAGACTTTCTCCCAGCGCAGTATTTT. As protein: CASSLDFLPAQYF. The V and J genes are TRBV7-8 and TRBJ2-3; D not resolved. Per germline, CDR1 SGHVS and CDR2 FQNEAQ. The CDR3 has 13 residues. Trimming shortened V by 1 base and J by 10 bases, and 12 bases separated the two germline ends.

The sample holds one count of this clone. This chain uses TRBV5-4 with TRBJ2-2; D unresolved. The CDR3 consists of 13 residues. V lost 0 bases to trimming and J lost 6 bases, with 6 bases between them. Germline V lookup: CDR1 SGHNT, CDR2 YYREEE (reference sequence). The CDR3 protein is CASSLEAAGELFF. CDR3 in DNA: TGTGCCAGCAGCTTGGAGGCAGCCGGGGAGCTGTTTTTT. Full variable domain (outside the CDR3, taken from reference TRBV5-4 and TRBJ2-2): ETGVTQSPTHLIKTRGQQVTLRCSSQSGHNTVSWYQQALGQGPQFIFQYYREEENGRGNFPPRFSGLQFPNYSSELNVNALELDDSALYLCASSLEAAGELFFGEGSRLTVL.

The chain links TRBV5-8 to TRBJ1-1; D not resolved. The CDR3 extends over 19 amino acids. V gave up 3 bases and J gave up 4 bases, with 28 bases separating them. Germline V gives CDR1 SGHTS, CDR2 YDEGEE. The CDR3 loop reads CASSSILTRPDPWGTEAFF. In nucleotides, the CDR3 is TGTGCCAGCAGCTCCATCCTAACCAGGCCGGACCCTTGGGGCACTGAAGCTTTCTTT.

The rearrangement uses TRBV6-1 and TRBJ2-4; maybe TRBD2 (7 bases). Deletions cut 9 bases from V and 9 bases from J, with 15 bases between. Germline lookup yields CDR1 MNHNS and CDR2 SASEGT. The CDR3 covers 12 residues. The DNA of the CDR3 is TGTGCCAGAGGGGGGGAAGATGGCATTCAGTACTTC. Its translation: CARGGEDGIQYF.

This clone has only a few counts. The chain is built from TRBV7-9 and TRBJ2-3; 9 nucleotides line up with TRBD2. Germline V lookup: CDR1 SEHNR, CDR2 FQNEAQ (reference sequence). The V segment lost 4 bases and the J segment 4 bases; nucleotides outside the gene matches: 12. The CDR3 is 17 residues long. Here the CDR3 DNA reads TGTGCCAGCAGCTCCCGATTAGCGGGAGAAGGCTCAGATACGCAGTATTTT. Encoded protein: CASSSRLAGEGSDTQYF. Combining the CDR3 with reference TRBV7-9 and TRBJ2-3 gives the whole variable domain DTGVSQNPRHKITKRGQNVTFRCDPISEHNRLYWYRQTLGQGPEFLTYFQNEAQLEKSRLLSDRFSAERPKGSFSTLEIQRTEQGDSAMYLCASSSRLAGEGSDTQYFGPGTRLTVL.

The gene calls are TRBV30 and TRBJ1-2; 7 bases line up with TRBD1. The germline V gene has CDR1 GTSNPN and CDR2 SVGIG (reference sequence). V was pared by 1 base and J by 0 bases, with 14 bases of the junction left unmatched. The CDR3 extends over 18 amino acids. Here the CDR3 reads CAWSGATGWDIANYGYTF. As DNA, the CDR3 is TGTGCCTGGAGTGGGGCGACAGGGTGGGACATAGCTAACTATGGCTACACCTTC.

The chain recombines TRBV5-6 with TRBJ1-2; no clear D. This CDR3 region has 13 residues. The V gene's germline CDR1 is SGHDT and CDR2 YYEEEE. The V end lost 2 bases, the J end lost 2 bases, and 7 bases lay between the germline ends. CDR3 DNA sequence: TGTGCCAGCAGCTTTTCGGGGAACTATGGCTACACCTTC. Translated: CASSFSGNYGYTF.

In nucleotides, the CDR3 is TGTGCCAGCAGTTTCCTTAGCAATCAGCCCCAGCATTTT. As protein: CASSFLSNQPQHF. J is TRBJ1-5 and V is TRBV27; D is undetermined. The germline gives CDR1 MNHEY, CDR2 SMNVEV (reference sequence). Trimming shortened V by 3 bases and J by 0 bases, and 3 bases separated the two germline ends. The CDR3 is made up of 13 amino acids.

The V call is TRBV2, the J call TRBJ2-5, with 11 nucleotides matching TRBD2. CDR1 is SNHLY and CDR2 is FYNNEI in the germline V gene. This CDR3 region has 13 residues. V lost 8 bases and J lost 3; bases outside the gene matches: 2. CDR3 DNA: TGTGCCAGCGAGACTAGCGGGGAAGAGACCCAGTACTTC. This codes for CASETSGEETQYF.

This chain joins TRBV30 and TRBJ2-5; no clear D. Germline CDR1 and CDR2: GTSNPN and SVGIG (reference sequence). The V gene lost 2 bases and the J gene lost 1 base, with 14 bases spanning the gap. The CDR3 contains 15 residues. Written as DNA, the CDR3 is TGTGCCTGGAGTACAATAGGAAATAGCCAAGAGACCCAGTACTTC. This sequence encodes CAWSTIGNSQETQYF. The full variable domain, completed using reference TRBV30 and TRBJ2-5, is SQTIHQWPATLVQPVGSPLSLECTVEGTSNPNLYWYRQAAGRGLQLLFYSVGIGQISSEVPQNLSASRPQDRQFILSSKKLLLSDSGFYLCAWSTIGNSQETQYFGPGTRLLVL.

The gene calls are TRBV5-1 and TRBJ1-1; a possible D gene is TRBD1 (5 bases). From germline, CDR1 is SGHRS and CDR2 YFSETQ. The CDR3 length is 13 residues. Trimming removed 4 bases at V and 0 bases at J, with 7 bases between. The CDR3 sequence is CASSTGLNTEAFF. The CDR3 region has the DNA TGCGCCAGCAGCACGGGACTGAACACTGAAGCTTTCTTT.

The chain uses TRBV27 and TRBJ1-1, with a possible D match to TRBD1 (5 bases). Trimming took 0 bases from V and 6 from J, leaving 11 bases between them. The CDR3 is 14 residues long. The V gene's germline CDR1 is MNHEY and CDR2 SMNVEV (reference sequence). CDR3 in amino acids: CASSLSFGGSEAFF. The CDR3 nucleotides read TGTGCCAGCAGTTTATCGTTCGGGGGTTCTGAAGCTTTCTTT.

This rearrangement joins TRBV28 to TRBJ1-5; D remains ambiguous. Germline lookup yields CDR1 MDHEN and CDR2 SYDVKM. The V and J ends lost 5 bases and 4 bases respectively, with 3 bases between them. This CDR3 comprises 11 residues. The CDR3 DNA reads TGTGCCAGCAGTCTAAATCAGCCCCAGCATTTT. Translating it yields CASSLNQPQHF.

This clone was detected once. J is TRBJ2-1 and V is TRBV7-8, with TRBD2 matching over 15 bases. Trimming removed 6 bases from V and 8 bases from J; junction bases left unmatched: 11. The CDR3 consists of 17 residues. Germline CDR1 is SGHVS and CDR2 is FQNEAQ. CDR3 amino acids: CASRSTGTSGGRYEQFF. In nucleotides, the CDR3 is TGTGCCAGCAGGTCGACCGGGACTAGCGGGGGGCGATATGAGCAGTTCTTC.